Presented here are 26 T cell receptor beta chains from one specimen sequenced in a study of blood T cells in healthy people across ages. With a J-beta primer mix and a sample-barcoded 5' primer, a second PCR ran about 7 to 11 cycles. TCRdb reanalysed the 5' RACE reads using MiXCR and keeps one entry per CDR3 protein. The data show about 1.6 million distinct CDR3 sequences, 30% to 40% seen once. Sequencing was carried out using blood. These receptors were taken from a woman in her twenties or thirties in good health.

This chain links TRBV4-1 with TRBJ2-3; 9 nucleotides align to TRBD2. Germline values: CDR1 MGHRA, CDR2 YSYEKL. J lost 4 bases, V lost 4 bases, and 15 bases had no gene match. The CDR3 consists of 18 residues. DNA of the CDR3: TGCGCCAGCAGCCCAAGCGGTCTTCCAGCGGGGGGTTCAGATACGCAGTATTTT. Its protein is CASSPSGLPAGGSDTQYF.

This clonotype has a single count. This sequence joins TRBV4-2 and TRBJ2-3; TRBD1 is a possible D gene (5 bases). CDR1 and CDR2 (germline): LGHNA, YNFKEQ. CDR3 size: 14 residues. Trimming cost V 0 bases and J 6 bases, with 10 bases left between them. The CDR3 region has the DNA TGTGCCAGCAGCCAAGATACCAGGGCCGATACGCAGTATTTT. As protein: CASSQDTRADTQYF.

This rearrangement joins TRBV11-2 to TRBJ2-1; the D is unclear. The V end was cut by 6 bases, the J end by 9 bases, with 12 bases between. CDR1 and CDR2 (germline): SGHAT, FQNNGV. CDR3 length: 12 amino acids. The CDR3 here is CASSPLRSEQFF. CDR3 DNA sequence: TGTGCCAGCAGTCCCTTGAGGAGTGAGCAGTTCTTC. Variable domain in full (rest from reference TRBV11-2 and TRBJ2-1): EAGVAQSPRYKIIEKRQSVAFWCNPISGHATLYWYQQILGQGPKLLIQFQNNGVVDDSQLPKDRFSAERLKGVDSTLKIQPAKLEDSAVYLCASSPLRSEQFFGPGTRLTVL.

The chain links TRBV30 to TRBJ2-3; D unresolved. This CDR3 region has 13 residues. Trimming took 5 bases from V and 6 from J, leaving 15 bases between them. Germline values: CDR1 GTSNPN, CDR2 SVGIG (reference sequence). The CDR3 reads CAWARRLSDTQYF. In DNA form, the CDR3 reads TGTGCCTGGGCGAGGAGACTTTCGGATACGCAGTATTTT.

This clonotype has just a few counts. The V gene is TRBV6-1, the J gene TRBJ2-7; either TRBD1 or TRBD2 may supply D (5 bases each). The end of the DNA aligns better with TRBJ2-5, so the J call may be wrong. CDR1 MNHNS and CDR2 SASEGT come from the germline V gene. The CDR3 spans 14 residues. CDR3 DNA sequence: TGTGCCAGCAGTGATCCCGGGAAGGGGGAGACCCAGTACTTC. Translating it yields CASSDPGKGETQYF.

This chain links TRBV5-5 with TRBJ1-4; TRBD1 is a possible D gene (5 bases). V was clipped by 6 bases and J by 8 bases, with 17 bases between them. Germline V gene lookup returns CDR1 SGHKS and CDR2 YYEKEE (reference sequence). The CDR3 length is 14 residues. Here the CDR3 reads CASNRGGGVEKLFF. The CDR3 DNA is TGTGCCAGCAACCGCGGGGGAGGAGTAGAAAAACTGTTTTTT.

J is TRBJ1-1 and V is TRBV3-1, with a tentative D call TRBD1 (5 bases). The V and J ends lost 2 bases and 4 bases respectively, with 14 bases between them. From germline, CDR1 is LGHDT and CDR2 YNNKEL (reference sequence). The CDR3 loop spans 15 amino acids. CDR3 loop: CASSQNRAGGTEAFF. The CDR3 DNA reads as TGTGCCAGCAGCCAAAATAGGGCCGGGGGCACTGAAGCTTTCTTT.

CDR3 in DNA: TGTGCCAGCTCACCAGACAGGGAGGACTACGAGCAGTACTTC. Its protein product is CASSPDREDYEQYF. The gene calls are TRBV18 and TRBJ2-7; possibly TRBD1 for D (7 bases). Germline loops: CDR1 KGHSH, CDR2 LQKENI. This CDR3 spans 14 amino acids. Deletions cut 2 bases from V and 3 bases from J, with 11 bases between. Full variable domain (missing parts from reference TRBV18 and TRBJ2-7): NAGVMQNPRHLVRRRGQEARLRCSPMKGHSHVYWYRQLPEEGLKFMVYLQKENIIDESGMPKERFSAEFPKEGPSILRIQQVVRGDSAAYFCASSPDREDYEQYFGPGTRLTVT.

The rearrangement links TRBV20-1 to TRBJ2-3, with 8 positions matching TRBD1. This CDR3 has 15 amino acids. The germline CDR1 and CDR2 sequences are DFQATT and SNEGSKA (reference sequence). The junction had 11 bases not matched to a gene; V was cut back by 3 bases and J by 6 bases. The DNA for the CDR3 is TGCAGTGCTAGCGGGACAGGTCTCGGGTTGGATACGCAGTATTTT. Encoded protein: CSASGTGLGLDTQYF.

This clonotype came up many times. The chain uses TRBV15 and TRBJ2-7, with TRBD1 as a possible D gene (6 bases). CDR1 LNHNV and CDR2 YYDKDF come from the germline V gene (reference sequence). V lost 0 bases, J lost 5 bases, and 8 bases lay in between. This CDR3 has 13 amino acids. The CDR3 is CATSRDRGNEQYF. The CDR3 region has the DNA TGTGCCACCAGCAGAGACAGGGGAAACGAGCAGTACTTC.

This clonotype has a handful of counts. This chain connects TRBV12-3 or TRBV12-4 to TRBJ2-3; 7 bases fit TRBD2. Trimming removed 8 bases from V and 0 bases from J; junction bases left unmatched: 8. The CDR3 sequence is 15 residues long. CDR3 DNA: TGTGCCAGCCGGGAGCGGGGCACTAGCACAGATACGCAGTATTTT. This gives the protein CASRERGTSTDTQYF.

In regard to this clonotype: The junction shows a germline mismatch at one end, possibly a read error. This chain connects TRBV10-3 to TRBJ2-3; 8 positions match TRBD2. CDR1 and CDR2 from the germline V gene are ENHRY and SYGVKD. There are 14 residues in the CDR3. The DNA for the CDR3 is TGTGTCATCAGTGAGCCCCGACTAGCGGATACGCAGTATTTT. This translates into CVISEPRLADTQYF.

There are many counts of this clonotype. The chain recombines TRBV30 with TRBJ2-7; D gene unclear. CDR1 GTSNPN and CDR2 SVGIG come from the germline V gene (reference sequence). V was cut by 0 bases and J by 3 bases, with 6 bases left in between. The length of the CDR3 is 12 residues. This CDR3 reads CAWSVRFYEQYF. CDR3 in DNA: TGTGCCTGGAGTGTAAGGTTCTACGAGCAGTACTTC.

In its sample, this clonotype was seen many times. The chain combines TRBV4-2 with TRBJ2-1; D gene unclear. This CDR3 comprises 18 residues. V was trimmed by 4 bases and J by 0 bases, leaving 19 bases between them. Germline V gene data show CDR1 as LGHNA and CDR2 as YNFKEQ. The CDR3 nucleotides are TGTGCCAGCAGCCGAAATTTGGGTCGGGCGAGCTCCTACAATGAGCAGTTCTTC. It is translated as CASSRNLGRASSYNEQFF.

V is TRBV7-7 and J is TRBJ2-3; the match to TRBD2 covers 9 bases. The CDR3 totals 18 residues. Germline V gene sequence: CDR1 SSHAT, CDR2 FNYEAQ (reference sequence). After removal of 5 bases from V and 2 bases from J, the junction contained 14 bases not matched to a gene. The CDR3 DNA is TGTGCCAGCAGCCGCAATATCCGGACTAGCGCCCCCACAGATACGCAGTATTTT. This translates into CASSRNIRTSAPTDTQYF.

This clonotype was seen only a few times. The chain employs TRBV20-1 and TRBJ2-5, with unresolved D. V shed 2 bases and J shed 1 base, with 8 bases lying between them. Germline V gene sequence: CDR1 DFQATT, CDR2 SNEGSKA (reference sequence). This CDR3 contains 13 residues. This chain's CDR3 is CSARTRIQETQYF. In DNA form, the CDR3 reads TGCAGTGCTAGAACCCGCATCCAAGAGACCCAGTACTTC.

Comments on this clonotype: Being one base from a much bigger clone, this may be a read error. The rearrangement uses TRBV29-1 and TRBJ2-1, with a weak D call TRBD2 (5 bases). Germline V gene data show CDR1 as SQVTM and CDR2 as ANQGSEA. The V and J ends lost 3 bases and 9 bases respectively, with 24 bases between them. This CDR3 is 16 amino acids long. The DNA for the CDR3 is TGCAGCGTTGATGAATCTCGGGGAAAGAATGAGAGTGAGCAGTTCTTC. This sequence encodes CSVDESRGKNESEQFF.

The V gene is TRBV10-3, the J gene TRBJ1-6; the match to TRBD1 covers 10 bases. This CDR3 region has 14 residues. Germline trimming cut 10 bases from V and 9 bases from J; bases unmatched to any gene: 9. Looked up from germline, CDR1 is ENHRY and CDR2 is SYGVKD. Here the CDR3 reads CATVEGTGVSPLHF. Written as DNA, the CDR3 is TGTGCCACCGTGGAGGGGACAGGGGTTTCACCCCTCCACTTT.

The chain couples TRBV20-1 to TRBJ2-4; D perhaps matches TRBD2 (7 bases). Looked up from germline, CDR1 is DFQATT and CDR2 is SNEGSKA (reference sequence). The CDR3 has 17 residues. V was clipped by 3 bases and J by 1 base, with 19 bases between them. The CDR3 is CSAREGPGEGAKNIQYF. CDR3 coding DNA: TGCAGTGCTAGGGAAGGTCCAGGGGAGGGTGCCAAAAACATTCAGTACTTC.

This clonotype has a handful of counts. J is TRBJ2-3 and V is TRBV28; 10 positions agree with TRBD2. Germline CDR1 reads MDHEN; CDR2 reads SYDVKM. This CDR3 has 16 residues. V dropped 6 bases and J dropped 5; count of bases not matched to a gene: 11. CDR3 coding DNA: TGTGCCAGCAGCCGAGGGACTAGCGTTCTTTTAGATACGCAGTATTTT. It yields the protein CASSRGTSVLLDTQYF.

The table lists this clonotype with a count of one. This chain joins TRBV3-1 and TRBJ2-3; D remains unclear. Germline loops: CDR1 LGHDT, CDR2 YNNKEL (reference sequence). The length of the CDR3 is 14 residues. Trimming cost V 8 bases and J 0 bases, with 12 bases left between them. CDR3 DNA sequence: TGTGCCAGCGGCGAATGGGGAAGCACAGATACGCAGTATTTT. Translating it yields CASGEWGSTDTQYF.

This clonotype was seen a few times. The rearrangement links TRBV5-1 to TRBJ1-2, with 7 bases matching TRBD1. Germline-derived CDR1 and CDR2 are SGHRS and YFSETQ. After removal of 4 bases from V and 6 bases from J, the junction contained 12 bases not matched to a gene. The CDR3 is 15 residues long. CDR3 residues: CASSPISGTENGYTF. The CDR3 region has the DNA TGCGCCAGCAGCCCGATCTCCGGGACAGAGAATGGCTACACCTTC.

This chain connects TRBV12-3 or TRBV12-4 to TRBJ1-5, with unresolved D. Between the trimmed V and J ends, which lost 6 bases and 4 bases, there was a span of 13 bases. The CDR3 contains 14 residues. This CDR3 is CASSNSPGNQPQHF. CDR3 nucleotide sequence: TGTGCCAGCAGCAATAGCCCGGGTAATCAGCCCCAGCATTTT.

The V call is TRBV2, the J call TRBJ1-2, with D perhaps matching TRBD1 (6 bases). This CDR3 is 15 amino acids long. Germline CDR1 SNHLY, CDR2 FYNNEI. V was clipped by 5 bases and J by 3 bases, with 16 bases between them. CDR3 DNA sequence: TGTGCCAGCAGTTCCATTACAGGGAGCCACTATGGCTACACCTTC. The encoded protein is CASSSITGSHYGYTF.

Regarding this clonotype: Its ends do not fully match the called genes, so a read error is possible. This chain joins TRBV6-6 and TRBJ1-1, with D tentatively TRBD1 (6 bases). This CDR3 has 16 amino acids. Germline assignment: CDR1 MNHNY and CDR2 SVGAGI (reference sequence). The CDR3 sequence is CAGSYLGEGVVDEAFF. The CDR3, as DNA: TGTGCCGGCAGTTATCTGGGTGAGGGGGTGGTGGATGAAGCTTTCTTT.

This sequence joins TRBV10-2 and TRBJ2-3; D perhaps matches TRBD2 (7 bases). Germline CDR1 and CDR2: WSHSY and SAAADI. V lost 0 bases and J 6 bases, leaving 22 bases between the germline ends. This CDR3 contains 18 residues. The CDR3 coding sequence is TGCGCCAGCAGTGAGTCGCGGGGGCAGAGTACCTTTCGGGATACGCAGTATTTT. This sequence encodes CASSESRGQSTFRDTQYF.